This TCR beta chain was recorded in a study of CD8 T cells in Susac syndrome. Trimming took 5 bases from V and 4 from J; bases not matched to a gene: 3. The V gene's germline CDR1 is SGHRS and CDR2 YFSETQ. The CDR3 sequence is 13 residues long. Only a few counts were recorded for this clonotype. Random hexamers served to reverse transcribe roughly 0.5 to 1 ug RNA. TCRdb reanalysed the immunoSEQ multiplex PCR reads using MiXCR and keeps one entry per CDR3 protein. Of roughly 180,000 distinct CDR3 sequences listed, approximately 93% are singletons. The sequencing input was CD4+ T cells from PBMCs. The V and J genes are TRBV5-1 and TRBJ2-5; 9 bases agree with TRBD1. The TCR originated in a human donor with multiple sclerosis. CDR3 in amino acids: CASSPDRGETQYF. CDR3 DNA sequence: TGCGCCAGCAGTCCGGACAGGGGAGAGACCCAGTACTTC.